These 10 T cell receptor beta chains came from one sample sequenced in a study of control samples from healthy donors and cancer patients (dated by TCRdb to the early 2020s). The receptor library was made with the immunoSEQ multiplex PCR assay. TCRdb re-hosts the immuneACCESS table, in-frame sequences only. Its copies lack some clones; in the studies checked, an unresolved V gene accounts for under half of them, and the cause for the rest is not known. For this sample the table gives around 150,000 clones, of which just under 95% were detected only once. More than 8% of the sample goes to the ten largest clones. The sequencing input was blood. The receptors come from a woman in her thirties or forties in good health.

V and J are TRBV27 and TRBJ1-5; D is uncertain. V was pared by 3 bases and J by 2 bases, with 5 bases between. Germline CDR1 reads MNHEY; CDR2 reads SMNVEV (reference sequence). CDR3 length: 13 residues. CDR3 coding DNA: TGTGCCAGCAGTTTTTCGGGCAATCAGCCCCAGCATTTT. It translates to CASSFSGNQPQHF.

The rearrangement uses TRBV30 and TRBJ2-5; D gene ambiguous. CDR1 GTSNPN and CDR2 SVGIG come from the germline V gene (reference sequence). With 4 bases removed from V and 1 base from J, the gap between germline ends came to 16 bases. The CDR3 is 15 amino acids. CDR3 loop: CAWIRLGTVQETQYF. For the CDR3, the DNA is TGTGCCTGGATACGGTTGGGAACAGTCCAAGAGACCCAGTACTTC.

V usage is TRBV4-3 and J usage is TRBJ2-7; D is perhaps TRBD2 (5 bases). There are 17 residues in the CDR3. Germline loops: CDR1 LGHNA, CDR2 YSLEER. The germline V and J ends were trimmed by 1 base and 1 base, with 17 bases remaining between them. This CDR3 reads CASSQASLAEGSYEQYF. CDR3 nucleotides: TGCGCCAGCAGCCAAGCCTCCCTGGCAGAGGGATCCTACGAGCAGTACTTC.

V usage is TRBV6-5 and J usage is TRBJ1-3, with D unresolved. The germline CDR1 and CDR2 sequences are MNHEY and SVGAGI. V dropped 2 bases and J dropped 4 bases, with 12 bases sitting between them. The CDR3 is 15 amino acids. DNA for the CDR3: TGTGCCAGCAGTTACCGCCGTCTAGGAGGAAACACCATATATTTT. This gives the protein CASSYRRLGGNTIYF.

The chain has TRBV18 and TRBJ1-1; D is uncertain. CDR1 is KGHSH and CDR2 is LQKENI in the germline V gene. Trimming shortened V by 2 bases and J by 2 bases, and 12 bases separated the two germline ends. The CDR3 has 15 amino acids. The CDR3: CASSPTTPENTEAFF. CDR3 bases: TGTGCCAGCTCACCAACCACACCCGAAAACACTGAAGCTTTCTTT.

The chain combines TRBV7-2 with TRBJ1-3; 10 nucleotides match TRBD1. This CDR3 region has 15 residues. Germline CDR1 SGHTA, CDR2 FQGNSA. Unmatched junction bases numbered 1, after V lost 4 bases and J lost 1 base. CDR3 DNA: TGTGCCAGCAGCTCGGGACAGGGGTCTGGAAACACCATATATTTT. Translated, it gives CASSSGQGSGNTIYF. Complete variable domain (other parts from reference TRBV7-2 and TRBJ1-3): GAGVSQSPSNKVTEKGKDVELRCDPISGHTALYWYRQSLGQGLEFLIYFQGNSAPDKSGLPSDRFSAERTGGSVSTLTIQRTQQEDSAVYLCASSSGQGSGNTIYFGEGSWLTVV.

The rearrangement uses TRBV6-5 and TRBJ1-3; 7 bases fit TRBD1. Germline V gene sequence: CDR1 MNHEY, CDR2 SVGAGI. Trimming removed 6 bases from V and 8 bases from J; junction bases left unmatched: 10. This CDR3 comprises 14 residues. The CDR3 protein is CASSKDRSRDTIYF. In DNA, the CDR3 is TGTGCCAGCAGCAAGGACAGGAGTCGGGACACCATATATTTT.

The rearrangement uses TRBV6-6 and TRBJ1-1; D is perhaps TRBD1 (5 bases). Trimming removed 5 bases at V and 6 bases at J, with 10 bases between. Germline CDR1 and CDR2: MNHNY and SVGAGI (reference sequence). The CDR3 runs 12 residues. The CDR3: CASSLRGAEAFF. The DNA of the CDR3 is TGTGCCAGCAGTCTAAGGGGCGCTGAAGCTTTCTTT.

The chain uses TRBV4-3 and TRBJ2-1; 7 bases agree with TRBD2. This CDR3 region has 16 residues. The germline gives CDR1 LGHNA, CDR2 YSLEER. V shed 0 bases and J 7 bases; nucleotides not matched to a gene: 9. CDR3 bases: TGCGCCAGCAGCCAAGATGGCCCGGGTAGCGGGAATGAGCAGTTCTTC. Protein: CASSQDGPGSGNEQFF.

The V gene is TRBV12-2, the J gene TRBJ1-4. TRBV12-2 is a pseudogene locus. The CDR3 has 15 residues. The CDR3 DNA is TGTGCAAGTCGCTTAAGAGCACGGATAAATGAAAAACTGTTTTTT. Protein: CASRLRARINEKLFF.